The present T cell receptor beta chain was sequenced within a study of T-cell reconstitution after alpha-beta-depleted transplantation in children. There are many counts of this clonotype. V gave up 4 bases and J gave up 3 bases, with 10 bases separating them. The CDR3 sequence is 14 residues long. CDR1 and CDR2 from the germline V gene are LGHDT and YNNKEL (reference sequence). As it was prepared, the TCRbeta library received unique molecular identifiers. TCRdb ran MiXCR on the PCR reads and lists one entry per CDR3 protein. The sample carries roughly 100,000 distinct CDR3 sequences, roughly 8.3% recorded once.

Specimen: PBMCs from the stem cell graft donor, collected from the stem cell graft. The V gene is TRBV3-1, the J gene TRBJ2-1; D possibly corresponds to TRBD2 (5 bases). The sequence was collected from a human donor who donated a stem cell graft to a child with congenital amegakaryocytic thrombocytopenia. CDR3 in amino acids: CASSPGVFYNEQFF. In DNA, the CDR3 is TGTGCCAGCAGCCCCGGGGTTTTCTACAATGAGCAGTTCTTC.